This is a list of T cell receptor beta chains from one sample in a study of shared clonotypes between healthy human individuals. Assay used: immunoSEQ multiplex PCR; TCRdb lists only in-frame clones, some missing. The table lists more than 2 million clones, around 95% of them singletons, with 0.1% to 0.15% in the top ten. The material sequenced was naive CD4+ T cells sorted from blood. The receptor source for this set is a man between 18 and 29 years old in good health. Each CDR3 is given with its conserved first and last residue. A D gene is named only where the DNA matches it firmly. The listing skips clone size in some rows; elsewhere it reads once, few, many or a size class.

>TRBV30|TRBJ2-7|once|NA
TGTGCCTGGACAGGAGCCTACGAGCAGTACTTC
CAWTGAYEQYF
>TRBV6-6|TRBJ2-1|NA|NA
TGTGCCAGCCAGCCCCGGACACGCTCCTACAATGAGCAGTTCTTC
CASQPRTRSYNEQFF
>TRBV7-9|TRBJ2-1|NA|TRBD1
TGTGCCAGCAGCCCCGGGACAGGGGGCTACAATGAGCAGTTCTTC
CASSPGTGGYNEQFF
>TRBV6-1|TRBJ2-1|NA|NA
TGTGCCAGCAGGATCAATCTTTACAATGAGCAGTTCTTC
CASRINLYNEQFF
>TRBV15|TRBJ2-7|NA|TRBD1
TGTGCCACCAGCAGACACCCGGGACAGCAAACCTACGAGCAGTACTTC
CATSRHPGQQTYEQYF
>TRBV5-6|TRBJ1-2|NA|NA
TGTGCCAGCAGACCAACAGGGTCTCGGGGCTACACCTTC
CASRPTGSRGYTF
>TRBV27|TRBJ1-4|NA|NA
TGTGCCAGCAGTCCCAGGCCAAGAGGGGAAAAACTGTTTTTT
CASSPRPRGEKLFF
>TRBV7-6|TRBJ2-2|NA|TRBD1
TGTGCCAGCAGCTTTCCGGGACAGCGCACCGGGGAGCTGTTTTTT
CASSFPGQRTGELFF
>TRBV5-4|TRBJ2-7|NA|NA
TGTGCCAGCAGCTCTGACTACGAGCAGTACTTC
CASSSDYEQYF
>TRBV20-1|TRBJ1-1|once|TRBD1
TGCAGTGCCACAGGGGGAACTGAAGCTTTCTTT
CSATGGTEAFF
>TRBV4-1|TRBJ1-2|once|NA
TGCGCCAGCAGCCAAGGAAAAGGTGGTGGACGGCGGAATGGCTACACCTTC
CASSQGKGGGRRNGYTF
>TRBV15|TRBJ2-7|NA|NA
TGTGCCACCAGCAGAGAATCCTACGAGCAGTACTTC
CATSRESYEQYF
>TRBV7-2|TRBJ2-7|NA|TRBD1
TGTGCCAGCAGCCCCGGGACAGGGTGGGAGCAGTACTTC
CASSPGTGWEQYF
>TRBV30|TRBJ1-4|NA|NA
TGTGCCTGGAGTGTATATAGGCAGAGCCTTGCAACTAATGAAAAACTGTTTTTT
CAWSVYRQSLATNEKLFF
>TRBV5-1|TRBJ2-7|NA|TRBD1
TGCGCCAGCAGCTCGAAGGACAGGGGGTCCTACGAGCAGTACTTC
CASSSKDRGSYEQYF
>TRBV2|TRBJ1-5|NA|NA
TGTGCCAGCAGTATTGGACAGACGGACAATCAGCCCCAGCATTTT
CASSIGQTDNQPQHF
>TRBV7-2|TRBJ1-6|NA|NA
TGTGCCAGCAGAACAGGGTACGGGGGCTTCTCCTATAATTCACCCCTCCACTTT
CASRTGYGGFSYNSPLHF
>TRBV6-6|TRBJ1-3|NA|NA
TGTGCCAGCAGTTACCTAGTAGGGTCTGGAAACACCATATATTTT
CASSYLVGSGNTIYF
>TRBV6-5|TRBJ1-2|NA|TRBD1
TGTGCCAGCAGACCCAGTGGGACAGGAGACTATGGCTACACCTTC
CASRPSGTGDYGYTF
>TRBV9|TRBJ2-1|NA|TRBD2
TGTGCCAGCAGCGTAGGGGCGGGAGACCAAACGGTCCGCTCCTACAATGAGCAGTTCTTC
CASSVGAGDQTVRSYNEQFF
>TRBV10-3|TRBJ1-6|NA|NA
TGTGCCATCAGTGAGTTACAGGGTGGAACCTATAATTCACCCCTCCACTTT
CAISELQGGTYNSPLHF
>TRBV2|TRBJ1-6|NA|NA
TGTGCCAGCACCGTTCGGGGAGCGTCGGGTAATTCACCCCTCCACTTT
CASTVRGASGNSPLHF
>TRBV18|TRBJ2-3|NA|TRBD2
TGTGCCAGCCGAACTAGCGGGGCCCTGATCAAGCAGTATTTT
CASRTSGALIKQYF
>TRBV11-2|TRBJ1-5|NA|NA
TGTGCCAGCAGCTTATCCTCCAATCAGCCCCAGCATTTT
CASSLSSNQPQHF
>TRBV27|TRBJ2-7|NA|TRBD1
TGTGCCAGCAGACATGGACAGGAGCATTACTACGAGCAGTACTTC
CASRHGQEHYYEQYF
>TRBV20-1|TRBJ2-3|NA|NA
TGCAGTGTGAAAGGGGCAGATACGCAGTATTTT
CSVKGADTQYF
>TRBV5-1|TRBJ1-1|NA|NA
TGCGCCAGCAGCGCGGGAGGAGTGGGGACTGAAGCTTTCTTT
CASSAGGVGTEAFF
>TRBV6-1|TRBJ2-3|NA|NA
TGTGCCAGCAGTGAAGTGGGACTCGGGGCGCAGTATTTT
CASSEVGLGAQYF
>TRBV20-1|TRBJ1-1|NA|NA
TGCAGCGCTTACGGGAACACTGAAGCTTTCTTT
CSAYGNTEAFF
>TRBV19|TRBJ2-3|NA|NA
TGTGCCAGTAGTGCCTCCCATACGCAGTATTTT
CASSASHTQYF
>TRBV20-1|TRBJ2-7|once|TRBD1
TGCAGGGTACAGGGGAACGAGCAGTACTTC
CRVQGNEQYF
>TRBV18|TRBJ1-2|once|NA
TGTGCCAGCTCACCCCTGGACAGTATCCTTGGAGGCTACACCTTC
CASSPLDSILGGYTF
>TRBV30|TRBJ1-4|once|NA
TGTGCCTGGTCGGGAGGGGCAACTAATGAAAAACTGTTTTTT
CAWSGGATNEKLFF
>TRBV14|TRBJ1-6|NA|NA
TGTGCCAGCAGCCCCTGGAGCGGGGGGCCGGATTCACCCCTCCACTTT
CASSPWSGGPDSPLHF
>TRBV10-1|TRBJ2-6|NA|NA
TGCGCCAGCAGTGAAAGTGGGGCCAACGTCCTGACTTTC
CASSESGANVLTF
>TRBV28|TRBJ1-2|NA|NA
TGTGCCAGCAGACCACCGGACGGGGCTTATGGCTACACCTTC
CASRPPDGAYGYTF
>TRBV6-5|TRBJ2-7|NA|TRBD2
TGTGCCAGCAGTAGACTAGCGGGTGGCTACGAGCAGTACTTC
CASSRLAGGYEQYF
>TRBV2|TRBJ1-1|NA|NA
TGTGCCAGCAGCCCTCGGGACAAGAACACTGAAGCTTTCTTT
CASSPRDKNTEAFF
>TRBV7-6|TRBJ1-3|NA|NA
TGTGCCAGCAGCTTAGCAGCAGTCTCTGGAAACACCATATATTTT
CASSLAAVSGNTIYF
>TRBV6-6|TRBJ1-1|NA|NA
TGTGCCAGCAGTTACACGACGACGACCACTGAAGCTTTCTTT
CASSYTTTTTEAFF
>TRBV6-6|TRBJ1-1|NA|TRBD1
TGTGCCACCAACAGGGGAGGGCTGAACACTGAAGCTTTCTTT
CATNRGGLNTEAFF
>TRBV5-5|TRBJ2-1|NA|NA
TGTGCCAGCAGCACCGACACAGGGATGAAGTACAATGAGCAGTTCTTC
CASSTDTGMKYNEQFF
>TRBV28|TRBJ2-1|once|TRBD2
TGTGCCAGCAGTTTATCTAGCGGGGGCTACAATGAGCAGTTCTTC
CASSLSSGGYNEQFF
>TRBV5-6|TRBJ2-4|NA|NA
TGTGCCAGCAGCTTGGTGGGGGAGGCGTTGGAAGGTCAGTACTTC
CASSLVGEALEGQYF
>TRBV10-3|TRBJ2-1|NA|NA
TGTGCCATCAGTGAGTCAGGGAGACTGGGGAATGAGCAGTTCTTC
CAISESGRLGNEQFF
>TRBV7-2|TRBJ1-2|NA|NA
TGTGCCAGCAGCTTAGACCAGGGTGGCTATGGCTACACCTTC
CASSLDQGGYGYTF
>TRBV30|TRBJ1-1|NA|NA
TGTGCCTGGAGTAAGGATAGGAACACTGAAGCTTTCTTT
CAWSKDRNTEAFF
>TRBV5-6|TRBJ2-1|NA|NA
TGTGCCAGCAGCTTACGAAGTACCGCCCTCTACAATGAGCAGTTCTTC
CASSLRSTALYNEQFF
>TRBV5-1|TRBJ2-3|NA|NA
TGCGCCAGCGCATCGGGGCCGGGCACGGGGGATACGCAGTATTTT
CASASGPGTGDTQYF
>TRBV10-3|TRBJ1-2|NA|TRBD1
TGTGCCATCAGTGAGAACCAGGGGGGTGGCTACACCTTC
CAISENQGGGYTF
>TRBV28|TRBJ1-2|NA|NA
TGTGCCAGCAGCACTGGTGAAGGTAACTATGGCTACACCTTC
CASSTGEGNYGYTF
>TRBV6-6|TRBJ1-2|NA|NA
TGTGCCAGCAGCCCCGGTAGCAGCCCGTTCTATGGCTACACCTTC
CASSPGSSPFYGYTF
>TRBV10-3|TRBJ1-2|NA|NA
TGTGCCATCTCGGAGGGAAGCAATGGCTACACCTTC
CAISEGSNGYTF
>TRBV4-1|TRBJ2-5|NA|TRBD2
TGCGCCAGCAGCCAAGATCGTCAACTAGCGGGAGCAGAGACCCAGTACTTC
CASSQDRQLAGAETQYF
>TRBV7-2|TRBJ1-5|NA|NA
TGTGCCAGCAGCCCACAGGTTTATAGCAATCAGCCCCAGCATTTT
CASSPQVYSNQPQHF
>TRBV9|TRBJ2-6|NA|NA
TGTGCCAGTAACAGCGGACCCAGCTCTGGGGCCAACGTCCTGACTTTC
CASNSGPSSGANVLTF